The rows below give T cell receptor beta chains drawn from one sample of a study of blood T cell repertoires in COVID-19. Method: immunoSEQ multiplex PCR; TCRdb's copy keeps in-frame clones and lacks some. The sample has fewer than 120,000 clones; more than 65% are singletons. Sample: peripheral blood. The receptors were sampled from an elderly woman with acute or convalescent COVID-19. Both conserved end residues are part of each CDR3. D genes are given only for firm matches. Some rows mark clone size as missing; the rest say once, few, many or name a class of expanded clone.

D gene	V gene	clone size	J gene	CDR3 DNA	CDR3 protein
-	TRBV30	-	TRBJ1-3	TGTGCCTGGAGTGTAGCGTCTGGAAACACCATATATTTT	CAWSVASGNTIYF
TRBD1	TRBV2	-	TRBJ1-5	TGTGCCAGTTGCCAAGACAGGGTTGTGGCAGGCAATCAGCCCCAGCATTTT	CASCQDRVVAGNQPQHF
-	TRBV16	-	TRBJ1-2	TGTGCCAGCAGCCAACCGGACTTCGCTAACTATGGCTACACCTTC	CASSQPDFANYGYTF
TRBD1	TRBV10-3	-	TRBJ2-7	TGTGCCATCAGTGGACAGGGGGCGCGGACCTACGAGCAGTACTTC	CAISGQGARTYEQYF
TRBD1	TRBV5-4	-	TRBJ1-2	TGTGCCAGCAGCCCCGGACAGGGGGACTATGGCTACACCTTC	CASSPGQGDYGYTF
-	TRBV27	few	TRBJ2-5	TGTGCCAGCAGGCTTTTACAGACACCCCAAGAGACCCAGTACTTC	CASRLLQTPQETQYF
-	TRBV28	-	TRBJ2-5	TGTGCCAGCAGCATCCAAGAGACCCAGTACTTC	CASSIQETQYF
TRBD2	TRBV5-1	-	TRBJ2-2	TGCGCCAGCAGCCCCGGACTAGCGGGAACCGGGGAGCTGTTTTTT	CASSPGLAGTGELFF
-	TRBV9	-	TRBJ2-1	TGTGCCAGCAGCGTAGCTCCAGGTACCTACAATGAGCAGTTCTTC	CASSVAPGTYNEQFF
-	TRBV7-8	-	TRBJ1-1	TGTGCCAGCAGCTTACGCAGGGAGAACACTGAAGCTTTCTTT	CASSLRRENTEAFF
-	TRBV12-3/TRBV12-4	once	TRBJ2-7	TGTGCCAGCAGTTTGAAGCTGTTACTACCGCAGTACTTC	CASSLKLLLPQYF
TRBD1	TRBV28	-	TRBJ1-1	TGTGCCAGCAGGCCGACGGGACAGGGAAACACTGAAGCTTTCTTT	CASRPTGQGNTEAFF
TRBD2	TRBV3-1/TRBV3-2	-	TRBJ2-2	TGTGCCAGCAGCCAAGCAGGACTAGCGGGCGACACCGGGGAGCTGTTTTTT	CASSQAGLAGDTGELFF
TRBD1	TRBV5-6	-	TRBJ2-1	TGTGCCAGCAGCCCACCGGGACAGGGGACCTACAATGAGCAGTTCTTC	CASSPPGQGTYNEQFF
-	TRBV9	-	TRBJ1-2	TGTGCCAGCAGCGTAGCGGCAGAGGCCAGCTATGGCTACACCTTC	CASSVAAEASYGYTF
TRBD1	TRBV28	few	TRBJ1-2	TGTGCCAGCAGCCCCGTAGGCAGGGGGCACTATGGCTACACCTTC	CASSPVGRGHYGYTF
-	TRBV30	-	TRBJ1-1	TGTGCCTGGAGCGTAACCGGGACGGGGGGCACTGAAGCTTTCTTT	CAWSVTGTGGTEAFF